The clone carrying this TCR beta chain was counted ten times or more. Its antigen is undetermined. CDR3 length equals 15 residues. The germline gives CDR1 MNHEY, CDR2 SMNVEV (reference sequence). V lost 5 bases, J lost 5 bases, and 16 bases lay in between. Patients were diagnosed from clinical symptoms, serum thyroxine, TRAb, thyroid ultrasound and orbital computed tomography. The PBMC fraction was derived from over 9 ml of fresh peripheral blood. Researchers took RNA transcripts and amplified TCR beta CDR3 regions from them. Amplification began with first-round RT-PCR using HTBI primers, then second-round multiplex PCR was performed. Each CDR3 protein is one row after TCRdb ran MiXCR on the multiplex PCR reads. The profile covers about half a million distinct CDR3 sequences, with over 13% appearing a single time and 8% to 10% taken by the ten largest. This entry comes from a study of Graves' ophthalmopathy and Graves' hyperthyroidism.

Whole-study results and caveats: Sensitivity of about 91% and specificity of roughly 80% were achieved when a 13-signature model separated ophthalmopathy from stable hyperthyroidism.

The receptor's source is a woman younger than 45 with Graves' ophthalmopathy. Sequenced material: blood. The V call is TRBV27, the J call TRBJ1-5; D possibly corresponds to TRBD1 (5 bases). DNA of the CDR3: TGTGCCAGCAGTACTCATCCCCGGGGCGATCAGCCCCAGCATTTT. It yields the protein CASSTHPRGDQPQHF.